These 25 T cell receptor beta chains originate from one sample sequenced in a study of cytomegalovirus exposure and HLA in healthy donors. It was with 60 Vbeta and 13 Jbeta primers that the PCR ran. The table came from immunoSEQ multiplex PCR; TCRdb's copy has only in-frame clones and leaves some out. The sample shows 170,000 or so clones, 80% of them seen only once. Material: PBMCs. Receptors originate from a man aged 25-40 years in good health and CMV-seropositive.

The chain joins TRBV30 to TRBJ2-7; TRBD1 matches at 11 bases. This CDR3 region has 13 residues. Germline values: CDR1 GTSNPN, CDR2 SVGIG (reference sequence). V shed 1 base, J shed 6 bases, and the junction held 2 bases outside the gene matches. The CDR3 is CAWSAGQGVEQYF. The CDR3 DNA reads as TGTGCCTGGAGTGCGGGACAGGGGGTCGAGCAGTACTTC.

The chain is built from TRBV4-3 and TRBJ2-7; 8 bases are shared with TRBD2. Germline-derived CDR1 and CDR2 are LGHNA and YSLEER. V lost 0 bases and J lost 0; bases outside the gene matches: 4. This CDR3 contains 16 residues. CDR3 sequence: CASSQDRGLVSYEQYF. The CDR3 DNA sequence: TGCGCCAGCAGCCAAGATCGGGGACTAGTCTCCTACGAGCAGTACTTC.

The V and J genes are TRBV5-4 and TRBJ2-7; weak D call: TRBD1 (6 bases). This CDR3 is 17 amino acids long. V shed 4 bases and J shed 3 bases, with 23 bases lying between them. Germline V gives CDR1 SGHNT, CDR2 YYREEE (reference sequence). CDR3 sequence: CASSQGWVPHKHYEQYF. As DNA, the CDR3 is TGTGCCAGCAGCCAGGGGTGGGTCCCCCACAAACACTACGAGCAGTACTTC.

The chain joins TRBV11-2 to TRBJ2-1; 9 positions match TRBD1. Germline trimming cut 5 bases from V and 3 bases from J; bases unmatched to any gene: 5. There are 15 residues in the CDR3. Germline-derived CDR1 and CDR2 are SGHAT and FQNNGV. CDR3 DNA sequence: TGTGCCAGCAGCCGACAGGGGGAGTACTACAATGAGCAGTTCTTC. Translation: CASSRQGEYYNEQFF.

The CDR3 DNA sequence: TGTGCCAGCAGCCAAGGACTAGCGGGAGCGTTTGAGCAGTACTTC. Encoded protein: CASSQGLAGAFEQYF. The rearrangement links TRBV4-2 to TRBJ2-7; 12 nucleotides line up with TRBD2. V shed 1 base, J shed 7 bases, and the junction held 5 bases outside the gene matches. Germline CDR1 reads LGHNA; CDR2 reads YNFKEQ. This CDR3 contains 15 residues.

This chain's CDR3 is CASSPGTGDQPQHF. The CDR3 nucleotides read TGTGCCAGCAGCCCCGGGACAGGGGATCAGCCCCAGCATTTT. The rearrangement joins TRBV11-3 to TRBJ1-5; 10 bases are shared with TRBD1. Per the germline V gene, CDR1 is SGHNT and CDR2 is YENEEA. Trimming cost V 5 bases and J 5 bases; bases outside gene matches: 3. The CDR3 sequence is 14 residues long.

The chain uses TRBV28 and TRBJ2-7, with a possible D match to TRBD1 (6 bases). The V gene lost 5 bases and the J gene lost 0 bases, with 17 bases spanning the gap. The CDR3 length is 16 residues. CDR1 and CDR2 from the germline V gene are MDHEN and SYDVKM. Here the CDR3 reads CASSRTRQVSSYEQYF. In nucleotides, the CDR3 is TGTGCCAGCAGTCGGACAAGACAGGTATCCTCCTACGAGCAGTACTTC. The full variable domain, rest sourced from reference TRBV28 and TRBJ2-7, is DVKVTQSSRYLVKRTGEKVFLECVQDMDHENMFWYRQDPGLGLRLIYFSYDVKMKEKGDIPEGYSVSREKKERFSLILESASTNQTSMYLCASSRTRQVSSYEQYFGPGTRLTVT.

This clone was observed a single time. V usage is TRBV7-3 and J usage is TRBJ2-7; TRBD2 matches 7 bases. The CDR3 extends over 15 amino acids. CDR1 and CDR2 (germline): SGHTA, FQGTGA. The trim removed 3 bases at V and 7 bases at J, leaving 12 bases unmatched. In nucleotides, the CDR3 is TGTGCCAGCAGCTTTCTCGGCGGGAGTGGACTGGAGCAGTACTTC. It codes for CASSFLGGSGLEQYF.

V usage is TRBV5-6 and J usage is TRBJ2-1; 7 bases map to TRBD1. CDR3 length: 14 amino acids. Germline CDR1 is SGHDT and CDR2 is YYEEEE. V lost 4 bases to trimming and J lost 12 bases; unmatched junction nucleotides: 13. CDR3 protein: CASSQRTGIQGQFF. The CDR3 bases are TGTGCCAGCAGCCAGAGGACAGGAATCCAGGGGCAGTTCTTC.

This clone was seen a single time. The chain links TRBV30 to TRBJ2-1; 7 bases map to TRBD2. The V gene end was trimmed by 0 bases and the J gene end by 6 bases; junction bases not matched to a gene: 8. The germline gives CDR1 GTSNPN, CDR2 SVGIG (reference sequence). The CDR3 is 15 amino acids. DNA for the CDR3: TGTGCCTGGAGTGTCCGCGGGAGAGGCGGCAATGAGCAGTTCTTC. It translates to CAWSVRGRGGNEQFF.

The rearrangement uses TRBV7-9 and TRBJ2-3; the D is unclear. The V end lost 2 bases, the J end lost 5 bases, and 8 bases lay between the germline ends. The CDR3 loop spans 13 amino acids. Germline V gives CDR1 SEHNR, CDR2 FQNEAQ (reference sequence). CDR3 protein: CASSLMEQDTQYF. CDR3 nucleotides: TGTGCCAGCAGCTTAATGGAGCAAGATACGCAGTATTTT. The entire variable domain, with the rest obtained from reference TRBV7-9 and TRBJ2-3, is as follows: DTGVSQNPRHKITKRGQNVTFRCDPISEHNRLYWYRQTLGQGPEFLTYFQNEAQLEKSRLLSDRFSAERPKGSFSTLEIQRTEQGDSAMYLCASSLMEQDTQYFGPGTRLTVL.

A word on this clone: At one of its ends the junction is not consistent with the germline gene, which may arise from a read error. The J gene is TRBJ2-7, the V gene TRBV7-9, with D perhaps being TRBD1 or TRBD2 (5 bases each). The V gene's germline CDR1 is SEHNR and CDR2 FQNEAQ (reference sequence). The CDR3 contains 15 residues. CDR3 nucleotides: TGTTCCAGCAGCTTAGCGTCAGGGAAGGACTACGAGCAGTACTTC. Protein product: CSSSLASGKDYEQYF.

The CDR3 nucleotides read TGTGCCAGCAGCTCGAGCTATAGCAATCAGCCCCAGCATTTT. It yields the protein CASSSSYSNQPQHF. The chain links TRBV5-4 to TRBJ1-5; D gene unclear. The CDR3 runs to 14 residues. Germline V gene lookup returns CDR1 SGHNT and CDR2 YYREEE (reference sequence). The V end lost 3 bases, the J end lost 0 bases, and 7 bases lay between the germline ends.

The V gene is TRBV25-1, the J gene TRBJ1-6; tentatively, D is TRBD1 (5 bases). Deletions cut 6 bases from V and 13 bases from J, with 16 bases between. Germline V lookup: CDR1 MGHDK, CDR2 SYGVNS. This CDR3 is built from 13 residues. DNA for the CDR3: TGTGCCAGCAGACAACAGGAGTTACGCCCCCTCCACTTT. Amino acids: CASRQQELRPLHF.

The chain uses TRBV5-8 and TRBJ2-7, with 9 bases identical to TRBD2. The V segment lost 7 bases and the J segment 3 bases; nucleotides outside the gene matches: 2. Germline assignment: CDR1 SGHTS and CDR2 YDEGEE. This CDR3 is built from 12 residues. CDR3 residues: CASGLAHYEQYF. The CDR3 DNA reads as TGTGCCAGCGGACTAGCGCACTACGAGCAGTACTTC. Full variable domain (missing parts from reference TRBV5-8 and TRBJ2-7): EAGVTQSPTHLIKTRGQQATLRCSPISGHTSVYWYQQALGLGLQFLLWYDEGEERNRGNFPPRFSGRQFPNYSSELNVNALELEDSALYLCASGLAHYEQYFGPGTRLTVT.

This chain links TRBV4-1 with TRBJ2-7, with 11 bases that match TRBD1. The CDR3 runs 14 residues. The V gene end was trimmed by 4 bases and the J gene end by 7 bases; junction bases not matched to a gene: 6. The germline CDR1 and CDR2 sequences are MGHRA and YSYEKL. The CDR3 sequence: CASSRPGQGGEQYF. CDR3 coding DNA: TGCGCCAGCAGCCGACCGGGACAGGGGGGAGAGCAGTACTTC.

The chain joins TRBV9 to TRBJ2-7; D remains unclear. Trimming removed 0 bases at V and 5 bases at J, with 9 bases between. There are 13 residues in the CDR3. Germline CDR1 is SGDLS and CDR2 is YYNGEE. CDR3 protein: CASSVGIANEQYF. CDR3 nucleotides: TGTGCCAGCAGCGTAGGGATAGCCAACGAGCAGTACTTC.

The chain combines TRBV6-1 with TRBJ2-7, with D perhaps matching TRBD1 (6 bases). CDR1 is MNHNS, CDR2 SASEGT, per germline. CDR3 length: 12 amino acids. V lost 9 bases and J lost 3, with 12 bases in between. The chain's CDR3 is CARTGTNYEQYF. The CDR3 nucleotides read TGTGCCAGGACGGGGACAAACTACGAGCAGTACTTC.

The V gene is TRBV6-5, the J gene TRBJ2-5; a weak D match, TRBD2 (6 bases). The CDR3 contains 14 residues. Trimming shortened V by 8 bases and J by 2 bases, and 15 bases separated the two germline ends. The germline gives CDR1 MNHEY, CDR2 SVGAGI. CDR3 DNA: TGTGCCAGCCAAGAAATGGGGGGACAAGAGACCCAGTACTTC. Amino acids: CASQEMGGQETQYF.

This clone was counted once. This chain's CDR3 is CASSTASGARTDTQYF. CDR3 bases: TGTGCCAGCAGTACAGCGAGCGGGGCCCGCACAGATACGCAGTATTTT. The J gene is TRBJ2-3, the V gene TRBV2; 7 nucleotides align to TRBD2. Germline CDR1 is SNHLY and CDR2 is FYNNEI. The trim removed 5 bases at V and 1 base at J, leaving 9 bases unmatched. The CDR3 is 16 amino acids.

V gene TRBV4-2 combines with J gene TRBJ2-1, with 9 bases that match TRBD2. V was pared by 1 base and J by 5 bases, with 3 bases of the junction left unmatched. This CDR3 comprises 15 residues. Per germline, CDR1 LGHNA and CDR2 YNFKEQ. CDR3 in DNA: TGTGCCAGCAGCCAAGTATCTAGCGGGGACAATGAGCAGTTCTTC. As protein: CASSQVSSGDNEQFF.

V and J are TRBV7-9 and TRBJ2-7; TRBD1 is a possible D gene (5 bases). Trimming took off 1 base at V and 3 bases at J, with 10 bases between the two ends. Germline loops: CDR1 SEHNR, CDR2 FQNEAQ (reference sequence). This CDR3 region has 14 residues. CDR3 nucleotide sequence: TGTGCCAGCAGCTTAGGGTACAGGAACTACGAGCAGTACTTC. The encoded protein is CASSLGYRNYEQYF.

The J gene is TRBJ1-1, the V gene TRBV5-6; TRBD1 aligns across 9 bases. The CDR3 loop spans 14 amino acids. Unmatched junction bases numbered 6, after V lost 5 bases and J lost 4 bases. In germline, CDR1 is SGHDT, CDR2 YYEEEE. CDR3 nucleotide sequence: TGTGCCAGCAGTATACCGGGACAGGGCACTGAAGCTTTCTTT. Protein product: CASSIPGQGTEAFF.

The chain carries TRBV12-5 and TRBJ2-1; 8 bases fit TRBD1. Looked up from germline, CDR1 is LGHNT and CDR2 is FRNRAP. The V gene end was trimmed by 0 bases and the J gene end by 8 bases; junction bases not matched to a gene: 6. The CDR3 contains 15 residues. CDR3 DNA: TGTGCTAGTGGTTTGGTACTGGACAGGGTGGATGAGCAGTTCTTC. Encoded protein: CASGLVLDRVDEQFF.

The rearrangement joins TRBV10-3 to TRBJ2-3; 11 nucleotides line up with TRBD2. The CDR3 length is 16 residues. J was trimmed by 2 bases and V by 5 bases; bases with no gene match: 6. Germline loops: CDR1 ENHRY, CDR2 SYGVKD. The CDR3 here is CAISRLAGGTTDTQYF. The CDR3 nucleotides are TGTGCCATCAGTCGCCTAGCGGGGGGCACCACAGATACGCAGTATTTT.